These 7 T cell receptor beta chains were sequenced from one sample in a study of CD8+CD57+ T cells in acquired aplastic anemia. Both TCR beta VDJ combination and CDR3 sequence profiling were carried out. Genomic DNA was the template for this profiling. Using its own MiXCR run on the reads, TCRdb lists one record per CDR3 protein. The data hold around 430,000 distinct CDR3 sequences, with approximately 32% observed a single time. The sequenced patients had an expansion of CD8+CD57+ cells seen by flow cytometry. Sequenced material: sorted CD4+, CD8+, or CD8+CD57+ T cells (not recorded which) from PBMCs. The receptor source for this set is a human donor with aplastic anemia.

This clonotype was counted only a few times. The V and J genes are TRBV7-9 and TRBJ1-2; D is perhaps TRBD1 (5 bases). V was shortened by 5 bases and J by 6 bases, with 10 bases between the two germline ends. Germline loops: CDR1 SEHNR, CDR2 FQNEAQ (reference sequence). This CDR3 spans 12 amino acids. For the CDR3, the DNA is TGTGCCAGCAGCACCAGGGTGGATGGCTACACCTTC. This sequence encodes CASSTRVDGYTF.

This clonotype was detected ten times or more. The chain has TRBV7-3 and TRBJ1-2; TRBD1 matches at 7 bases. Germline lookup yields CDR1 SGHTA and CDR2 FQGTGA. V trimming: 0 bases; J trimming: 7 bases; junction bases outside the gene matches: 5. The CDR3 has 14 residues. CDR3 sequence: CASSLTQGDGGYTF. The DNA for the CDR3 is TGTGCCAGCAGCTTAACCCAGGGGGATGGTGGCTACACCTTC.

V is TRBV20-1 and J is TRBJ1-1, with 8 bases identical to TRBD1. The V gene's germline CDR1 is DFQATT and CDR2 SNEGSKA (reference sequence). The CDR3 loop spans 11 amino acids. For the CDR3, the DNA is TGCAGGGGGACAGGAGGAACTGAAGCTTTCTTT. Its translation: CRGTGGTEAFF.

Many counts were recorded for this clonotype. The V and J genes are TRBV5-1 and TRBJ2-5, with D possibly matching TRBD1 (5 bases). V was trimmed by 3 bases and J by 7 bases, leaving 10 bases between them. The CDR3 extends over 12 amino acids. The germline CDR1 and CDR2 sequences are SGHRS and YFSETQ. The CDR3 region is CASSSGITTQYF. The CDR3 DNA reads TGCGCCAGCAGCTCAGGGATTACGACCCAGTACTTC.

There are many counts of this clonotype. The chain couples TRBV19 to TRBJ1-5; 7 bases fit TRBD1. The germline CDR1 and CDR2 sequences are LNHDA and SQIVND (reference sequence). The CDR3 loop spans 15 amino acids. With 5 bases clipped from V and 9 bases from J, the junction kept 13 bases outside the gene matches. The DNA of the CDR3 is TGTGCCAGTAGTTTCCCCGGACAGGCCCCAGGGCCCCAGCATTTT. Protein sequence: CASSFPGQAPGPQHF. Supplemented by reference TRBV19 and TRBJ1-5, the full variable domain reads DGGITQSPKYLFRKEGQNVTLSCEQNLNHDAMYWYRQDPGQGLRLIYYSQIVNDFQKGDIAEGYSVSREKKESFPLTVTSAQKNPTAFYLCASSFPGQAPGPQHFGDGTRLSIL.

The rearrangement uses TRBV11-2 and TRBJ2-7; D is perhaps TRBD1 (6 bases). The CDR3 consists of 16 residues. In germline, CDR1 is SGHAT, CDR2 FQNNGV. V dropped 3 bases and J dropped 3 bases, with 18 bases sitting between them. The CDR3 nucleotides are TGTGCCAGCAGCTTTGTCTTCCAGCAGGGGCTCTACGAGCAGTACTTC. Translation gives CASSFVFQQGLYEQYF.

The chain has TRBV20-1 and TRBJ2-7; unclear D gene. Per the germline V gene, CDR1 is DFQATT and CDR2 is SNEGSKA (reference sequence). This CDR3 has 13 amino acids. V lost 0 bases to trimming and J lost 4 bases, with 10 bases between them. The CDR3 DNA follows: TGCAGTGCTAGAGACAAACAGAGTTACGAGCAGTACTTC. This translates into CSARDKQSYEQYF.